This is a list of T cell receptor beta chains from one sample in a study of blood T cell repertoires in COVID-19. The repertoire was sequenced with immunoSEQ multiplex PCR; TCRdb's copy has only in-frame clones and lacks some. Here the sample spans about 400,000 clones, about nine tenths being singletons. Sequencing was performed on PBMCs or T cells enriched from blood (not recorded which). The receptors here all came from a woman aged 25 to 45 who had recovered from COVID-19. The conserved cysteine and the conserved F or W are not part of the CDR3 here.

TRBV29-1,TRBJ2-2,SVAPSGTGELF
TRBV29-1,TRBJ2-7,SVGGGYEQY
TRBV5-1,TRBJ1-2,ASSLRTGIYGYT
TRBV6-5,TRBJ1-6,ASRGRQGRSPLH
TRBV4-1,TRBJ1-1,ASSIDGQNTEAF
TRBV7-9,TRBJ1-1,ASSVWTGGRWNTEAF
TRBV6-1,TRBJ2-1,ASSEVIPLAGSSYNEQF
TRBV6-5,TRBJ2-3,ASSYEGLPSDTQY
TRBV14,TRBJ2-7,ASSQELIYEQY
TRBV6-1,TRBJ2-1,ASSETGAGRYNEQF
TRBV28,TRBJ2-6,ASSLLALTSGRVAGANVLT
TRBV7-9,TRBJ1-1,ASSQGNTEAF
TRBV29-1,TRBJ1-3,SVVSSGNTIY
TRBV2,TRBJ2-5,ASSENRQETQY
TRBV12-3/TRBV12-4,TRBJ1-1,ASSLILRTEAF
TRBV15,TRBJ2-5,ATSTPRAETGPETQY
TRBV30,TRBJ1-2,AWSAGTGVGGYT
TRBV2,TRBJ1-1,ASKAGLIAGDPF
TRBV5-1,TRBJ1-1,ASSLDGHPNTEAF
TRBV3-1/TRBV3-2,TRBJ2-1,ASSPFSGRVGFEQF
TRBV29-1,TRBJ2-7,SVPGQGMYEQY
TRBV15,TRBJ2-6,ATSSADRANSGANVLT
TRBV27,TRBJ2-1,ASSLSSLYNEQF
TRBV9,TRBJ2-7,ASSVGAGSYEQY
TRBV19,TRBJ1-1,ASSGQWVSRAF
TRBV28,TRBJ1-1,ASSLVFDSYLNTEAF
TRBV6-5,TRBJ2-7,ASSGQGAREQY
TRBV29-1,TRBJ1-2,SIGGNYGGYT
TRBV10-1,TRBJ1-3,ASSTGDSGNTIY